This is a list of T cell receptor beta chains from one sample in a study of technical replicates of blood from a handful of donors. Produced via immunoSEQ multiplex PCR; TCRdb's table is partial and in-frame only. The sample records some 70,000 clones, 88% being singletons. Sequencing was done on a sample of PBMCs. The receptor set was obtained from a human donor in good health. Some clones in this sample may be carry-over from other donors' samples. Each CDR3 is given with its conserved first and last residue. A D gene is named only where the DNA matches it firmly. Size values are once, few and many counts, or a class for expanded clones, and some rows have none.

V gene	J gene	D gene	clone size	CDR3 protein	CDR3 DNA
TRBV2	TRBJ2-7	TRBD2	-	CASSRRTSGTAETYEQYF	TGTGCCAGCAGCCGACGGACTAGCGGAACAGCAGAAACCTACGAGCAGTACTTC
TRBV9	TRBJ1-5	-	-	CASSVAGTPSQPQHF	TGTGCCAGCAGCGTAGCCGGGACACCCAGCCAGCCCCAGCATTTT
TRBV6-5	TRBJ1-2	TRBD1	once	CASSSDRGPAGYTF	TGTGCCAGCAGTTCCGACAGGGGCCCCGCCGGCTACACCTTC
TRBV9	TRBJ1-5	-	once	CASSAEAPDQPQHF	TGTGCCAGCAGCGCCGAGGCCCCTGATCAGCCCCAGCATTTT
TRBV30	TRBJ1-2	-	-	CAWTGRNYGYTF	TGTGCCTGGACAGGTCGTAACTATGGCTACACCTTC
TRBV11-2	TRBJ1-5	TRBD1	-	CASSSGQGTGQPQHF	TGTGCCAGCAGCTCCGGACAGGGGACGGGTCAGCCCCAGCATTTT
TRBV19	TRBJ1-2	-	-	CASSMRSRASYTF	TGTGCCAGTAGTATGAGGTCCCGTGCGAGCTACACCTTC
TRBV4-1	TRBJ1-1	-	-	CASSDRDTMNTEAFF	TGCGCCAGCAGCGATAGGGACACGATGAACACTGAAGCTTTCTTT
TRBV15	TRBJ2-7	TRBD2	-	CATSRRTSGNVEQYF	TGTGCCACCAGCAGGAGGACTAGCGGGAATGTCGAGCAGTACTTC
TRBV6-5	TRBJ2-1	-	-	CASSSRGAYNEQFF	TGTGCCAGCAGCTCACGCGGGGCATACAATGAGCAGTTCTTC
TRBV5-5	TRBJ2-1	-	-	CASSLNFGEQFF	TGTGCCAGCAGCTTGAATTTCGGTGAGCAGTTCTTC
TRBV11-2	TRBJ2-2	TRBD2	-	CATQRGTGELFF	TGTGCCACCCAGCGGGGTACCGGGGAGCTGTTTTTT
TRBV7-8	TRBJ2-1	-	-	CASSLSGEQFF	TGTGCCAGCAGCTTATCCGGTGAGCAGTTCTTC
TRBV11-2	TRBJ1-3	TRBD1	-	CASSRDRAYGSGNTIYF	TGTGCCAGCAGCCGGGACAGGGCTTACGGATCTGGAAACACCATATATTTT
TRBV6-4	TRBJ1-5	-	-	CASHCAGGPQHF	TGTGCCAGTCACTGCGCCGGCGGGCCCCAGCATTTT
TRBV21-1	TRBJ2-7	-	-	CASKGRASGRDSYEQYF	TGTGCCAGCAAGGGGAGGGCTAGCGGGAGGGATTCCTACGAGCAGTACTTC
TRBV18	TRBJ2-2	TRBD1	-	CASSPKQGAISGELFF	TGTGCCAGCTCACCAAAACAGGGGGCGATCTCCGGGGAGCTGTTTTTT
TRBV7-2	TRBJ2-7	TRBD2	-	CASSFTGAGYEQYF	TGTGCCAGCAGCTTTACCGGAGCGGGATACGAGCAGTACTTC
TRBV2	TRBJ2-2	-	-	CASTDPGTGELFF	TGTGCCAGCACTGACCCCGGCACCGGGGAGCTGTTTTTT
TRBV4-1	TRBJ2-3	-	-	CASSQELRGGDTQYF	TGCGCCAGCAGCCAAGAGCTTAGGGGTGGAGATACGCAGTATTTT
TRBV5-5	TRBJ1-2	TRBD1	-	CASSWPGQGVSGYTF	TGTGCCAGCAGCTGGCCGGGACAGGGGGTGAGTGGCTACACCTTC
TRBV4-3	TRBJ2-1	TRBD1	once	CASSPRGSGDEQFF	TGCGCCAGCAGCCCCAGGGGGTCAGGCGATGAGCAGTTCTTC
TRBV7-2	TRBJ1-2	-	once	CASSLVQEDYGYTF	TGTGCCAGCAGCTTGGTCCAGGAGGACTATGGCTACACCTTC
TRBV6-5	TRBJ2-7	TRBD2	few	CASSSGSGKYEQYF	TGTGCCAGCTCATCCGGTAGCGGGAAGTACGAGCAGTACTTC
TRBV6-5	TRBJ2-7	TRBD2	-	CASSSSGGLVDEQYF	TGTGCCAGCAGTTCCTCGGGGGGGCTCGTGGACGAGCAGTACTTC
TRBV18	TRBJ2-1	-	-	CASSPPGLINEQFF	TGTGCCAGCTCACCACCGGGACTCATCAATGAGCAGTTCTTC
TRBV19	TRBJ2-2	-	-	CASSIKGTGELFF	TGTGCCAGTAGTATAAAGGGGACCGGGGAGCTGTTTTTT
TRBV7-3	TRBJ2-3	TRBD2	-	CASSLKASGGARTDTQYF	TGTGCCAGCAGCTTAAAGGCTAGCGGGGGGGCCCGCACAGATACGCAGTATTTT
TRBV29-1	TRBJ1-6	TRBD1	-	CSYRDSLNSPLHF	TGCAGCTACCGGGACAGTTTGAATTCACCCCTCCACTTT
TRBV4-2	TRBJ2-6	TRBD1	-	CASSQAGQGLSGANVLTF	TGTGCCAGCAGCCAAGCGGGACAGGGGCTCTCTGGGGCCAACGTCCTGACTTTC